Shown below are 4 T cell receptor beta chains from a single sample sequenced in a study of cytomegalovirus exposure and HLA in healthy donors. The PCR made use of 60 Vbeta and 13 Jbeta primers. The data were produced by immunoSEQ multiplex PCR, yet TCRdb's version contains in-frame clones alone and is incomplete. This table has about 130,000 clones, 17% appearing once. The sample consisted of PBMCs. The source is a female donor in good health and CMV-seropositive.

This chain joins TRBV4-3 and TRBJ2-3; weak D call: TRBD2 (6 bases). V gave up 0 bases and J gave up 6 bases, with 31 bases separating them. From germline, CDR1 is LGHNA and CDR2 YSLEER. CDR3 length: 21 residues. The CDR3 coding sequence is TGCGCCAGCAGCCAAGACCCTACCTTAGCGGAATTCCCTTCCCACAGGGATACGCAGTATTTT. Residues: CASSQDPTLAEFPSHRDTQYF.

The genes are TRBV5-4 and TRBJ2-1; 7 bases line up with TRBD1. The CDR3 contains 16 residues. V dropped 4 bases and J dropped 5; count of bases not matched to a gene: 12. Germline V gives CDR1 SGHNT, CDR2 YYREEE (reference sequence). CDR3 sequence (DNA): TGTGCCAGCAGCAGTAGGGACAGATTGACCAACAATGAGCAGTTCTTC. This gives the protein CASSSRDRLTNNEQFF.

For the CDR3, the DNA is TGTGCCAGCAGCGTCCGTCCGGACAAGGGCGAGAAGACCCAGTACTTC. Its translation: CASSVRPDKGEKTQYF. The gene calls are TRBV9 and TRBJ2-5; tentative D call: TRBD1 (5 bases). Trimming pared 2 bases from V and 6 bases from J, leaving 20 bases between. Germline values: CDR1 SGDLS, CDR2 YYNGEE. The CDR3 loop spans 16 amino acids.

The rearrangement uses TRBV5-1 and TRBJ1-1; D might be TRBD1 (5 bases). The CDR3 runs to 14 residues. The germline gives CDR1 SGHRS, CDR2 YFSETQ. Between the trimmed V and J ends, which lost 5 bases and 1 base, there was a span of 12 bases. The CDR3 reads CASSPQGENTEAFF. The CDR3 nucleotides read TGCGCCAGCAGTCCCCAGGGCGAGAACACTGAAGCTTTCTTT.